This T cell receptor (beta chain) derives from a study of TIL therapy for anti-PD-1-resistant metastatic lung cancer. As to time point: pre-treatment sample, taken before nivolumab and TIL therapy. Germline CDR1 is SGDLS and CDR2 is YYNGEE. CDR3 length equals 14 residues. With V trimmed by 2 bases and J by 4 bases, 6 bases remained unmatched. For this clone: What it binds is not known.

This was the immunoSEQ v3 assay. Each library reached some 2 million read pairs, or roughly 4.5-6 million at deep level. Here immunoSEQ multiplex PCR was the method, and the copy in TCRdb shows in-frame clones only, minus some. Here the sample spans some 32,000 clones, about 79% being singletons. Study outcomes and limitations: Treatment-naive, never-smoker and oncogene-addicted patients were overrepresented in this highly selected cohort.

The sample was blood, taken at baseline. The sequence was collected from a woman between 25 and 80 years old with non-small cell lung cancer. This chain uses TRBV9 with TRBJ2-7, with TRBD2 matching 7 bases. The CDR3 DNA reads TGTGCCAGCAGCGTGGGGGGGATTGGGTACGAGCAGTACTTC. Translating gives CASSVGGIGYEQYF.